The 23 T cell receptor beta chains below were found in one sample sequenced in a study of T cell changes during pregnancy in multiple sclerosis. Generated by immunoSEQ multiplex PCR, the TCRdb table keeps only in-frame clones and is missing some. The sample includes around 74,000 clones, about nine tenths of them seen just once. The sequenced sample was peripheral blood, obtained before pregnancy. The source is a female donor with multiple sclerosis, enrolled in a pregnancy study.

The chain is built from TRBV2 and TRBJ2-5, with 13 bases that match TRBD2. J was trimmed by 4 bases and V by 5 bases; bases with no gene match: 4. The CDR3 contains 15 residues. Germline-derived CDR1 and CDR2 are SNHLY and FYNNEI. The CDR3 protein is CASSSWTSGGETQYF. The CDR3 DNA is TGTGCCAGCAGTAGCTGGACTAGCGGGGGAGAGACCCAGTACTTC.

This chain joins TRBV11-1 and TRBJ2-7, with D possibly being TRBD1 (6 bases). Trimming took off 5 bases at V and 4 bases at J, with 18 bases between the two ends. Germline CDR1 and CDR2: SGHAT and FQDESV (reference sequence). CDR3 length: 15 amino acids. CDR3 loop: CASSLRDTSGYEQYF. In DNA form, the CDR3 reads TGTGCCAGCAGCCTCCGGGACACCTCGGGGTACGAGCAGTACTTC.

The V call is TRBV27, the J call TRBJ2-7, with 8 bases lining up with TRBD2. The germline CDR1 and CDR2 sequences are MNHEY and SMNVEV (reference sequence). The CDR3 covers 12 residues. V gave up 3 bases and J gave up 6 bases; unmatched junction bases: 1. CDR3 sequence reads: CASSLGTSEQYF. CDR3 nucleotide sequence: TGTGCCAGCAGTTTGGGGACTAGCGAGCAGTACTTC.

The chain uses TRBV5-1 and TRBJ2-5, with a tentative D call TRBD1 (5 bases). Germline V CDR1 and CDR2: SGHRS, YFSETQ. V was cut by 3 bases and J by 5 bases, with 17 bases left in between. The CDR3 runs to 15 residues. The CDR3 loop is CASSWGPSKGETQYF. The CDR3 coding sequence is TGCGCCAGCAGCTGGGGTCCCTCTAAGGGGGAGACCCAGTACTTC.

The chain employs TRBV2 and TRBJ1-2, with a weak D call TRBD1 (6 bases). This CDR3 comprises 13 residues. Germline values: CDR1 SNHLY, CDR2 FYNNEI. Trimming cost V 3 bases and J 7 bases, with 12 bases left between them. The CDR3 reads CASSDGGGGGYTF. The DNA of the CDR3 is TGTGCCAGCAGTGATGGGGGAGGGGGTGGCTACACCTTC. The complete variable domain, with remaining parts taken from reference TRBV2 and TRBJ1-2, reads EPEVTQTPSHQVTQMGQEVILRCVPISNHLYFYWYRQILGQKVEFLVSFYNNEISEKSEIFDDQFSVERPDGSNFTLKIRSTKLEDSAMYFCASSDGGGGGYTFGSGTRLTVV.

The V call is TRBV4-2, the J call TRBJ2-5; 12 nucleotides align to TRBD2. This CDR3 region has 18 residues. The V gene end was trimmed by 0 bases and the J gene end by 5 bases; junction bases not matched to a gene: 10. Germline V gene lookup returns CDR1 LGHNA and CDR2 YNFKEQ. The chain's CDR3 is CASSQDQASGGAGETQYF. CDR3 in DNA: TGTGCCAGCAGCCAAGATCAGGCTAGCGGGGGGGCCGGGGAGACCCAGTACTTC.

V is TRBV7-9 and J is TRBJ2-7; possibly TRBD1 for D (6 bases). The CDR3 length is 14 residues. From germline, CDR1 is SEHNR and CDR2 FQNEAQ (reference sequence). V was shortened by 1 base and J by 2 bases, with 9 bases between the two germline ends. The CDR3 spells CASSLGTDPYEQYF. In nucleotides, the CDR3 is TGTGCCAGCAGCTTAGGGACAGACCCCTACGAGCAGTACTTC.

CDR3 coding DNA: TGCGCCAGCAGACAAGGGACAACGAGCTCCTACGAGCAGTACTTC. Amino acid sequence: CASRQGTTSSYEQYF. The chain recombines TRBV5-1 with TRBJ2-7; tentative D call: TRBD1 (6 bases). The CDR3 has 15 residues. Germline loops: CDR1 SGHRS, CDR2 YFSETQ. The V end was cut by 5 bases, the J end by 0 bases, with 15 bases between.

This rearrangement joins TRBV20-1 to TRBJ2-5, with 8 bases lining up with TRBD2. Germline CDR1 and CDR2: DFQATT and SNEGSKA (reference sequence). This CDR3 comprises 10 residues. Unmatched junction bases numbered 0, after V lost 5 bases and J lost 7 bases. CDR3 loop: CSALAGTQYF. The CDR3 DNA sequence: TGCAGTGCTCTAGCGGGGACCCAGTACTTC.

This clone was recorded a few times. The chain uses TRBV5-1 and TRBJ2-2, with 7 bases identical to TRBD1. The germline gives CDR1 SGHRS, CDR2 YFSETQ. Losses at the gene ends were 4 bases for V and 9 bases for J; bases not matched to a gene: 6. CDR3 length: 13 amino acids. The CDR3 sequence: CASSAGTARELFF. CDR3 in DNA: TGCGCCAGCAGCGCCGGGACAGCCCGGGAGCTGTTTTTT.

This rearrangement joins TRBV27 to TRBJ2-6, with a tentative D call TRBD2 (5 bases). CDR1 and CDR2 (germline): MNHEY, SMNVEV (reference sequence). This CDR3 is built from 16 residues. V was clipped by 3 bases and J by 0 bases, with 9 bases between them. CDR3 sequence: CASSFTGSSGANVLTF. CDR3 nucleotides: TGTGCCAGCAGTTTTACGGGGAGCTCTGGGGCCAACGTCCTGACTTTC.

The rearrangement links TRBV14 to TRBJ1-6; possible D gene TRBD1, 5 bases. V gave up 1 base and J gave up 7 bases, with 8 bases separating them. CDR3 length: 14 amino acids. Germline CDR1 and CDR2: SGHDN and FVKESK. The CDR3 DNA is TGTGCCAGCAGCCAAGGACAGACCAATTCACCCCTCCACTTT. It is translated as CASSQGQTNSPLHF.

The chain joins TRBV4-2 to TRBJ1-1; TRBD1 is a possible D gene (6 bases). V lost 0 bases, J lost 9 bases, and 14 bases lay in between. Germline CDR1 LGHNA, CDR2 YNFKEQ. The CDR3 is made up of 14 amino acids. CDR3 bases: TGTGCCAGCAGCCAAGATAGGGGGGGGGCACAAGCTTTCTTT. This gives the protein CASSQDRGGAQAFF.

This sequence joins TRBV7-3 and TRBJ2-5, with 7 bases matching TRBD1. CDR1 is SGHTA, CDR2 FQGTGA, per germline. Losses at the gene ends were 2 bases for V and 5 bases for J; bases not matched to a gene: 8. The CDR3 contains 15 residues. CDR3 sequence (DNA): TGTGCCAGCAGCTTAGATACAGGGGTGGGGGAGACCCAGTACTTC. Its protein is CASSLDTGVGETQYF.

The chain uses TRBV6-6 and TRBJ1-1, with a tentative D call TRBD1 (6 bases). Germline values: CDR1 MNHNY, CDR2 SVGAGI (reference sequence). The V and J ends lost 8 bases and 1 base respectively, with 11 bases between them. The CDR3 runs 13 residues. The CDR3 nucleotides are TGTGCCAGCGTAAAACAGGGGAACACTGAAGCTTTCTTT. It yields the protein CASVKQGNTEAFF.

The chain has TRBV30 and TRBJ2-7; TRBD2 is a possible D gene (5 bases). The germline V gene encodes CDR1 GTSNPN and CDR2 SVGIG (reference sequence). The CDR3 length is 14 residues. V lost 2 bases to trimming and J lost 6 bases, with 17 bases between them. The CDR3 nucleotides are TGTGCCTGGAGTCGGACTCAAAATGCGCTCGAGCAGTACTTC. Amino acids: CAWSRTQNALEQYF.

This clone was seen only once. The chain combines TRBV5-4 with TRBJ1-5, with 9 bases fitting TRBD1. Per germline, CDR1 SGHNT and CDR2 YYREEE (reference sequence). There are 14 residues in the CDR3. V shed 3 bases, J shed 4 bases, and the junction held 2 bases outside the gene matches. The DNA for the CDR3 is TGTGCCAGCAGCTCTGGGACAGGGAATCAGCCCCAGCATTTT. The encoded protein is CASSSGTGNQPQHF. Variable domain in full (rest from reference TRBV5-4 and TRBJ1-5): ETGVTQSPTHLIKTRGQQVTLRCSSQSGHNTVSWYQQALGQGPQFIFQYYREEENGRGNFPPRFSGLQFPNYSSELNVNALELDDSALYLCASSSGTGNQPQHFGDGTRLSIL.

This clone was seen more than once but under ten times. The chain is built from TRBV18 and TRBJ2-5; TRBD1 matches 7 bases. Trimming at V came to 3 bases and at J to 0 bases, leaving 1 base not matched to a gene. The V gene's germline CDR1 is KGHSH and CDR2 LQKENI. This CDR3 is built from 14 residues. The CDR3 nucleotides read TGTGCCAGCTCACCGGGACAGAACCAAGAGACCCAGTACTTC. It encodes CASSPGQNQETQYF.

The genes are TRBV6-1 and TRBJ2-1; 13 nucleotides align to TRBD2. V lost 4 bases to trimming and J lost 5 bases; unmatched junction nucleotides: 8. This CDR3 has 17 residues. Germline assignment: CDR1 MNHNS and CDR2 SASEGT. The CDR3 loop reads CASSGTSGSIYDNEQFF. CDR3 DNA: TGTGCCAGCAGTGGGACTAGCGGGAGTATTTATGACAATGAGCAGTTCTTC.

This sequence joins TRBV9 and TRBJ1-2, with D perhaps matching TRBD1 (5 bases). Germline CDR1 and CDR2: SGDLS and YYNGEE. The CDR3 is 13 amino acids. The V gene lost 6 bases and the J gene lost 6 bases, with 15 bases spanning the gap. The CDR3 sequence: CASTRGGSDGYTF. CDR3 coding DNA: TGTGCCAGCACCCGGGGGGGGTCCGATGGCTACACCTTC.

The rearrangement links TRBV6-6 to TRBJ2-7; the match to TRBD2 covers 8 bases. This CDR3 contains 13 residues. Trimming removed 2 bases from V and 9 bases from J; junction bases left unmatched: 6. Germline V lookup: CDR1 MNHNY, CDR2 SVGAGI (reference sequence). CDR3 in DNA: TGTGCCAGCAGTTACGACGCCGGGGGGGTGCAGTACTTC. This encodes CASSYDAGGVQYF.

Turning to this clone: The same CDR3 is also encoded by other DNA sequences in this sample. The rearrangement joins TRBV6-5 to TRBJ1-2; 9 nucleotides align to TRBD1. Germline loops: CDR1 MNHEY, CDR2 SVGAGI. Trimming removed 5 bases from V and 8 bases from J; junction bases left unmatched: 6. CDR3 length: 13 residues. The CDR3 DNA follows: TGTGCCAGCAGTCCCCGGACAGGGGCCGGCTACACCTTC. It translates to CASSPRTGAGYTF.

The chain couples TRBV27 to TRBJ1-5, with 9 bases matching TRBD1. V shed 5 bases, J shed 9 bases, and the junction held 8 bases outside the gene matches. Looked up from germline, CDR1 is MNHEY and CDR2 is SMNVEV (reference sequence). The CDR3 consists of 14 residues. The CDR3 nucleotides are TGTGCCAGCAGTCCGGGACAGGGTTTAAGGCCCCAGCATTTT. Translating it yields CASSPGQGLRPQHF.